The 13 T cell receptor beta chains reported below all come from one sample, sequenced in a study of shared clonotypes between healthy human individuals. Using immunoSEQ multiplex PCR, the repertoire was profiled, and TCRdb retains in-frame clones only, with some absent. The sample has approximately 2.1 million clones; 90% to 95% are singletons. Sequencing was done on a sample of naive CD4+ T cells from PBMCs. Subset specified: CD45RA+ positively selected. Receptors originate from a man aged 18 to 35 in good health. Some clones in this sample may be carry-over from other donors' samples.

V and J are TRBV27 and TRBJ1-2, with no clear D. The CDR3 is 15 amino acids. The V and J ends lost 0 bases and 4 bases respectively, with 12 bases between them. Germline-derived CDR1 and CDR2 are MNHEY and SMNVEV (reference sequence). CDR3 nucleotides: TGTGCCAGCAGTTTATCCATCTACGGTACCTATGGCTACACCTTC. Translation: CASSLSIYGTYGYTF.

CDR3 sequence: CASSADRATEAFF. As DNA, the CDR3 is TGTGCCAGCAGTGCCGACAGGGCCACTGAAGCTTTCTTT. V gene TRBV2 combines with J gene TRBJ1-1; the match to TRBD1 covers 7 bases. The CDR3 has 13 residues. V trimming: 4 bases; J trimming: 4 bases; junction bases outside the gene matches: 3. Germline CDR1 is SNHLY and CDR2 is FYNNEI.

This chain joins TRBV4-3 and TRBJ2-5; 7 nucleotides match TRBD2. This CDR3 contains 18 residues. The ends lost 0 bases at V and 5 bases at J; junction bases unmatched: 15. Germline values: CDR1 LGHNA, CDR2 YSLEER. For the CDR3, the DNA is TGCGCCAGCAGCCAAGAGCAGACTGGCGGGAGAACCGGGGAGACCCAGTACTTC. Translating gives CASSQEQTGGRTGETQYF.

V is TRBV4-2 and J is TRBJ1-2; D is unclear. V was trimmed by 0 bases and J by 2 bases, leaving 7 bases between them. This CDR3 has 14 amino acids. Germline-derived CDR1 and CDR2 are LGHNA and YNFKEQ. This CDR3 reads CASSQEGPNYGYTF. CDR3 coding DNA: TGTGCCAGCAGCCAAGAAGGACCCAACTATGGCTACACCTTC.

The chain joins TRBV7-2 to TRBJ2-7; no reliable D call. CDR1 and CDR2 from the germline V gene are SGHTA and FQGNSA. The V end lost 5 bases, the J end lost 7 bases, and 12 bases lay between the germline ends. The CDR3 spans 12 residues. The CDR3 DNA reads as TGTGCCAGCAGCCTACTCATGGAGGAGCAGTACTTC. As protein: CASSLLMEEQYF.

DNA of the CDR3: TGTGCCAGCAGCTTGGTGGGGACCCCTCTGAAGAATGAGCAGTTCTTC. This translates into CASSLVGTPLKNEQFF. The chain uses TRBV5-6 and TRBJ2-1; possibly TRBD1 or TRBD2 for D (5 bases each). Deletions cut 0 bases from V and 7 bases from J, with 17 bases between. From germline, CDR1 is SGHDT and CDR2 YYEEEE. The CDR3 has 16 amino acids.

The gene calls are TRBV5-1 and TRBJ2-1; D is possibly TRBD1 or TRBD2 (5 bases each). Trimming shortened V by 1 base and J by 9 bases, and 20 bases separated the two germline ends. CDR3 size: 16 residues. Germline CDR1 SGHRS, CDR2 YFSETQ. CDR3: CASSLQGLAGTAEQFF. The CDR3 DNA reads TGCGCCAGCAGCTTGCAAGGTCTGGCAGGGACGGCTGAGCAGTTCTTC.

This clone was detected only once. The chain recombines TRBV29-1 with TRBJ2-7; 9 bases match TRBD1. This CDR3 has 13 amino acids. Germline-derived CDR1 and CDR2 are SQVTM and ANQGSEA. Trimming took 6 bases from V and 6 from J; bases not matched to a gene: 9. CDR3 in DNA: TGCAGCGTAGGACAGGGGCCAACCGGCGAGCAGTACTTC. This translates into CSVGQGPTGEQYF.

V gene TRBV7-2 combines with J gene TRBJ2-4; D possibly corresponds to TRBD2 (5 bases). Germline CDR1 reads SGHTA; CDR2 reads FQGNSA. The CDR3 covers 15 residues. V was trimmed by 5 bases and J by 8 bases, leaving 19 bases between them. CDR3 DNA sequence: TGTGCCAGCAGCCTAGTCCGGAGGATAGAGGACATTCAGTACTTC. This sequence encodes CASSLVRRIEDIQYF.

This clone was detected only once. The rearrangement joins TRBV9 to TRBJ2-3, with 10 positions matching TRBD2. J lost 6 bases, V lost 4 bases, and 5 bases had no gene match. The CDR3 extends over 14 amino acids. CDR1 and CDR2 from the germline V gene are SGDLS and YYNGEE. CDR3: CASSNKREGDTQYF. The CDR3 coding sequence is TGTGCCAGCAGCAATAAGCGGGAGGGGGATACGCAGTATTTT. Complete variable domain (other parts from reference TRBV9 and TRBJ2-3): DSGVTQTPKHLITATGQRVTLRCSPRSGDLSVYWYQQSLDQGLQFLIQYYNGEERAKGNILERFSAQQFPDLHSELNLSSLELGDSALYFCASSNKREGDTQYFGPGTRLTVL.

This sequence joins TRBV2 and TRBJ2-7; TRBD1 agrees at 11 bases. Germline V gene sequence: CDR1 SNHLY, CDR2 FYNNEI. This CDR3 comprises 17 residues. After removal of 6 bases from V and 3 bases from J, the junction contained 13 bases not matched to a gene. In nucleotides, the CDR3 is TGTGCCAGCAGGGTGGGGATTTCCGGGACAGGGGGCTACGAGCAGTACTTC. Protein sequence: CASRVGISGTGGYEQYF.

This chain uses TRBV28 with TRBJ2-2; D might be TRBD2 (6 bases). The V gene lost 8 bases and the J gene lost 4 bases, with 23 bases spanning the gap. Germline CDR1 MDHEN, CDR2 SYDVKM. The CDR3 sequence is 17 residues long. This CDR3 reads CASAFPRPGVFTGELFF. The CDR3, as DNA: TGTGCCAGCGCTTTCCCCCGCCCGGGGGTGTTCACCGGGGAGCTGTTTTTT.

V and J are TRBV28 and TRBJ2-1, with a possible D match to TRBD2 (8 bases). Germline assignment: CDR1 MDHEN and CDR2 SYDVKM. This CDR3 comprises 16 residues. Trimming took off 4 bases at V and 7 bases at J, with 20 bases between the two ends. In DNA form, the CDR3 reads TGTGCCAGCAGTTCCGCAGGGGGACTAGGGGCTAATGAGCAGTTCTTC. Amino acid sequence: CASSSAGGLGANEQFF.